This entry is about one TCR beta chain. Its antigen is still unknown. Unsorted samples relied on 89 million or so PBMCs, which served as the source of genomic DNA. This table comes from immunoSEQ multiplex PCR, and its TCRdb copy is limited to in-frame clones, with some not included. The repertoire includes over 400,000 clones, roughly 80% of them detected once, and more than 9.5% sits in the top ten. The data originate from a study of shared clonotypes between healthy human individuals. Study information: A couple of women and three men aged 18 to 49 made up the donors.

General study points: Apart from blood, nothing was sampled; tissue repertoires likely differ.

The sequenced sample consisted of PBMCs. The clonotype comes from a woman aged 40 to 49 in good health. Some clones in this sample may be carry-over from other donors' samples.

The CDR3 protein is CASSFAGVGYNEQFF. Written as DNA, the CDR3 is TGTGCCAGCAGTTTCGCGGGAGTGGGGTACAATGAGCAGTTCTTC. J is TRBJ2-1 and V is TRBV27; 7 bases agree with TRBD2. In germline, CDR1 is MNHEY, CDR2 SMNVEV (reference sequence). Unmatched junction bases numbered 6, after V lost 3 bases and J lost 4 bases. The CDR3 consists of 15 residues.